These T cell receptor beta chains were read from a single sample in a study of response to subunit inactivated influenza vaccine. TCRdb re-called the RT-PCR reads with MiXCR, one entry per CDR3 protein. The sample yields hundreds of thousands of distinct CDR3 sequences, 13% to 15% seen once. This material consisted of PBMCs from blood, taken 14 days before vaccination. These receptors were obtained from a man aged 45-65 years who received an inactivated influenza vaccine. The CDR3 runs from the conserved cysteine through the conserved F or W.

v_call,j_call,cdr3_aa
TRBV5-1,TRBJ1-1,CASSFVGNTEAFF
TRBV7-8,TRBJ1-5,CASSLYRTGNQPQHF
TRBV20-1,TRBJ2-1,CSARLAGGPNEQFF
TRBV4-1,TRBJ2-2,CASSQAGQGAAGELFF
TRBV4-2,TRBJ2-3,CASSQDVGSFPDTQYF
TRBV4-2,TRBJ2-3,CASSQGVEASTDTQYF
TRBV7-6,TRBJ2-1,CASAQPGLRNEQFF
TRBV7-9,TRBJ2-2,CASARGPHEGGELFF
TRBV5-1,TRBJ2-6,CASSGGQVPVLTF
TRBV5-1,TRBJ2-2,CASSLYRLAGTTNTGELFF
TRBV20-1,TRBJ2-7,CSALTSGRIHEQYF
TRBV20-1,TRBJ1-5,CSARVAGGSQPQHF
TRBV2,TRBJ2-1,CASSKPYNEQFF
TRBV20-1,TRBJ1-5,CSARGQGYSNQPQHF
TRBV6-5,TRBJ2-2,CASSYSMGGAGELFF
TRBV6-6,TRBJ2-3,CASRDRGHDTQYF
TRBV30,TRBJ1-2,CAWSRSEGYGYTF
TRBV6-1,TRBJ2-5,CASSQEAGAASETQYF
TRBV5-1,TRBJ2-5,CASSLEMETQYF
TRBV20-1,TRBJ2-7,CSASQGGGSYEQYF
TRBV7-9,TRBJ2-5,CASSWLGLAGAETQYF
TRBV3-1,TRBJ2-7,CASTRGRDPYEQYF
TRBV5-4,TRBJ2-5,CASSYHGDSGETQYF
TRBV6-2/TRBV6-3,TRBJ2-2,CASSQRQLRNTGELFF
TRBV20-1,TRBJ1-2,CSAREGVDRPYGYTF
TRBV5-1,TRBJ2-3,CASSVGDLNTQYF
TRBV7-2,TRBJ1-1,CASSLSGLGVVTEAFF
TRBV5-1,TRBJ1-2,CASSEQGLTGYTF
TRBV15,TRBJ2-1,CATSRDMGDEQFF
TRBV7-2,TRBJ2-1,CASSPTTYNEQFF
TRBV11-1,TRBJ2-1,CASSLEQGNEQFF
TRBV7-8,TRBJ2-1,CASSLAYRSSYNEQFF
TRBV24-1,TRBJ2-7,CATRPNHPGLAGAYEQYF
TRBV20-1,TRBJ1-2,CSASSDRANYGYTF
TRBV7-2,TRBJ2-2,CASSTEAGRTGELFF
TRBV7-9,TRBJ2-3,CASSLGRGTSGTDTQYF
TRBV25-1,TRBJ2-1,CASSKTHRDTIYNEQFF
TRBV29-1,TRBJ1-1,CSAGQLNTEAFF
TRBV24-1,TRBJ1-1,CATRQGAEAFF
TRBV30,TRBJ2-5,CAWSGTGGETQYF
TRBV5-1,TRBJ2-1,CASSPSGSISYNEQFF
TRBV13,TRBJ2-7,CASSSRTSGSPKSLEQYF
TRBV29-1,TRBJ1-5,CSVGGVPGRPQHF
TRBV7-9,TRBJ2-5,CASSGQGTGKETQYF
TRBV6-1,TRBJ2-5,CASIDTSAQYF
TRBV12-3/TRBV12-4,TRBJ2-7,CASSPGATSYEQYF
TRBV5-1,TRBJ2-7,CASSAGGNSYEQYF
TRBV25-1,TRBJ2-7,CASKQGEQYF
TRBV14,TRBJ2-1,CASSQDGIAINYNEQFF
TRBV29-1,TRBJ2-1,CSTSGRGGYNEQFF
TRBV5-1,TRBJ1-1,CASSLEQGDPLPEAFF
TRBV20-1,TRBJ2-3,CSARGLERGGTDTQYF
TRBV13,TRBJ1-1,CASSYNRNMNTEAFF
TRBV9,TRBJ2-1,CASSRAAEQFF
TRBV28,TRBJ1-4,CASSWGLDAILNEKLFF
TRBV6-5,TRBJ2-7,CASSLSGMSYEQYF
TRBV4-1,TRBJ1-4,CASSQEIALGNEKLFF
TRBV18,TRBJ2-3,CASSPDRGHGDTQYF
TRBV12-3/TRBV12-4,TRBJ1-5,CASSLAYNQPQHF